The clone carrying this T cell receptor (beta chain) occurred once. The antigen is undetermined. V gave up 2 bases and J gave up 1 base, with 12 bases separating them. Germline CDR1 and CDR2: MDHEN and SYDVKM. This CDR3 is built from 16 residues. This sample stems from a study of T cell responses to AZD1222 COVID-19 vaccine. Study observations and caveats: Among those given AZD1222, only six were seropositive at baseline. Across the whole spike, CD4 TCRs peaked at regions 160-218 and 743-854. Recipients of two AZD1222 doses showed rising Spike-specific TCR breadth and depth.

Clones were read by immunoSEQ multiplex PCR, and TCRdb kept only the in-frame ones, dropping some. The sample consists of roughly 100,000 clones, around 86% of them appearing once. The chain recombines TRBV28 with TRBJ1-5, with no clear D. This receptor was obtained from an adult in good health. Sample: peripheral blood, taken on day 0 of AZD1222 vaccination. The CDR3 DNA follows: TGTGCCAGCAGTTTAAGTGTGGAGCTGAGCAATCAGCCCCAGCATTTT. This gives the protein CASSLSVELSNQPQHF.